This TCR beta chain stems from a study of Ad26.COV2.S vaccination and SARS-CoV-2 variants. Study-wide background: Donor got 5x10^10 or 1x10^11 viral particles of Ad26.COV2.S.

As for this clone: Its antigen is as yet unknown.

The CDR3 has 13 residues. V dropped 6 bases and J dropped 1 base, with 9 bases sitting between them. The germline V gene encodes CDR1 SEHNR and CDR2 FQNEAQ (reference sequence). The data were produced by immunoSEQ multiplex PCR, yet TCRdb's version contains in-frame clones alone and is incomplete. Found here are about 320,000 clones, approximately 80% of them singletons; the top ten hold roughly 2%. Overall study results and limits: Breadth and depth estimates from TCRs may understate total T cell responses. Substantial post-vaccination breadth of spike-specific CD8+ and CD4+ T cell responses was reported.

Treatment specified: around 19 received Ad26.COV2.S at low or high dose, single or two shots; about 5 received placebo; per-sample allocation not given. The study sampled participants on day 63 after the first vaccine or placebo injection. The receptor's source is a person between 18 and 60 years old who received the Ad26.COV2.S COVID-19 vaccine or a placebo. The chain combines TRBV7-9 with TRBJ1-1; the D gene is possibly TRBD1 (6 bases). Here the sequenced sample was peripheral blood, taken in a trial of Ad26.COV2.S vaccine versus placebo. The CDR3 DNA reads TGTGCCAGCAGGAAGACAGGGAACACTGAAGCTTTCTTT. Its translation is CASRKTGNTEAFF.